The 30 T cell receptor beta chains presented below share a single source sample, sequenced in a study of PD-1 blockade in classical Hodgkin lymphoma. Time point: cycle 4 day 1 (C4D1), after 6 weeks of nivolumab. Brentuximab vedotin exposure varied, and every patient relapsed after autologous stem cell transplantation. Thawed PBMCs yielded CD4+ T cells through magnetic negative selection. The assay was immunoSEQ multiplex PCR, and TCRdb's table has in-frame clones only and misses some. The table includes fewer than 40,000 clones, around 84% detected once. Sequencing was performed on CD4+ T cells from blood, taken before the fourth cycle of nivolumab. These receptors originate from a human donor with classical Hodgkin lymphoma.

This clone was recorded a few times. The V and J genes are TRBV18 and TRBJ1-2, with TRBD1 matching over 9 bases. The CDR3 has 14 amino acids. In germline, CDR1 is KGHSH, CDR2 LQKENI. V was pared by 5 bases and J by 4 bases, with 5 bases of the junction left unmatched. The chain's CDR3 is CASSEDRGTYGYTF. The CDR3 DNA reads TGTGCCAGCTCAGAGGACAGGGGTACCTATGGCTACACCTTC. The variable domain in full, with the rest retrieved from reference TRBV18 and TRBJ1-2, is NAGVMQNPRHLVRRRGQEARLRCSPMKGHSHVYWYRQLPEEGLKFMVYLQKENIIDESGMPKERFSAEFPKEGPSILRIQQVVRGDSAAYFCASSEDRGTYGYTFGSGTRLTVV.

The chain joins TRBV7-2 to TRBJ2-1; D not resolved. The CDR3 consists of 10 residues. Germline CDR1 reads SGHTA; CDR2 reads FQGNSA. V was shortened by 4 bases and J by 11 bases, with 6 bases between the two germline ends. Here the CDR3 reads CASSSLQQFF. The CDR3 DNA reads TGTGCCAGCAGCTCCCTCCAGCAGTTCTTC.

The CDR3 reads CASIPMFGYTEAFF. For the CDR3, the DNA is TGTGCCAGTATCCCAATGTTCGGTTACACTGAAGCTTTCTTT. The rearrangement uses TRBV19 and TRBJ1-1; D not resolved. This CDR3 spans 14 amino acids. Germline CDR1 and CDR2: LNHDA and SQIVND (reference sequence). Trimming cost V 7 bases and J 3 bases, with 15 bases left between them.

This chain uses TRBV11-2 with TRBJ2-7; possible D gene TRBD2, 6 bases. This CDR3 region has 14 residues. V was shortened by 6 bases and J by 1 base, with 13 bases between the two germline ends. Germline-derived CDR1 and CDR2 are SGHAT and FQNNGV. CDR3 residues: CASRPLTSSYEQYF. The CDR3 DNA reads TGTGCCAGCAGACCACTGACTAGTTCCTACGAGCAGTACTTC.

The CDR3, as DNA: TGCGCCAGCAGCTTAGACAGGGGGGACACCGGGGAGCTGTTTTTT. Encoded protein: CASSLDRGDTGELFF. The V and J genes are TRBV5-1 and TRBJ2-2; 9 bases agree with TRBD1. From germline, CDR1 is SGHRS and CDR2 YFSETQ. CDR3 length equals 15 residues. V was pared by 2 bases and J by 3 bases, with 2 bases of the junction left unmatched.

This clone was found a few times. The chain uses TRBV6-4 and TRBJ1-6, with 10 bases matching TRBD1. The germline CDR1 and CDR2 sequences are MRHNA and SNTAGT. After removal of 4 bases from V and 6 bases from J, the junction contained 3 bases not matched to a gene. The length of the CDR3 is 15 residues. Here the CDR3 DNA reads TGTGCCAGCAGTGTGACAGGGGGCGCTAATTCACCCCTCCACTTT. Translated, it gives CASSVTGGANSPLHF.

The genes are TRBV7-9 and TRBJ1-5; D might be TRBD1 (5 bases). From germline, CDR1 is SEHNR and CDR2 FQNEAQ (reference sequence). V gave up 5 bases and J gave up 4 bases, with 18 bases separating them. This CDR3 has 16 residues. The CDR3 coding sequence is TGTGCCAGCAGCCCCCGAGGAGGGGAATTAAATCAGCCCCAGCATTTT. Protein product: CASSPRGGELNQPQHF.

This clone was counted only a few times. The chain uses TRBV6-5 and TRBJ1-2, with TRBD1 matching over 8 bases. J was trimmed by 3 bases and V by 8 bases; bases with no gene match: 2. There are 12 residues in the CDR3. Germline CDR1 and CDR2: MNHEY and SVGAGI. The CDR3 DNA reads as TGTGCCAGCCAGGACAGGGACTATGGCTACACCTTC. It translates to CASQDRDYGYTF.

V is TRBV6-1 and J is TRBJ2-5, with a weak D call TRBD2 (6 bases). In germline, CDR1 is MNHNS, CDR2 SASEGT. This CDR3 contains 14 residues. V lost 4 bases, J lost 5 bases, and 14 bases lay in between. CDR3 in DNA: TGTGCCAGCAGTGGGGGACTTCCCGGTGAGACCCAGTACTTC. This gives the protein CASSGGLPGETQYF.

This chain uses TRBV7-9 with TRBJ1-2; no clear D. CDR1 is SEHNR and CDR2 is FQNEAQ in the germline V gene (reference sequence). The CDR3 is 13 amino acids. Trimming cost V 4 bases and J 6 bases, with 12 bases left between them. The CDR3 reads CASSSADIHGYTF. The CDR3, as DNA: TGTGCCAGCAGCTCGGCAGACATACATGGCTACACCTTC.

The genes are TRBV11-2 and TRBJ1-5, with D possibly being TRBD1 (5 bases). The CDR3 extends over 15 amino acids. Trimming left V 5 bases short and J 3 bases short, with 14 bases between. From germline, CDR1 is SGHAT and CDR2 FQNNGV. CDR3 bases: TGTGCCAGCAGCCCCAGTGGGGGGTTCAATCAGCCCCAGCATTTT. It codes for CASSPSGGFNQPQHF.

This clone was seen a few times. The CDR3 region has the DNA TGCGCCAGCTCCCAGGGGGACGGGGCAAATACCGGGGAGCTGTTTTTT. Translating it yields CASSQGDGANTGELFF. The chain recombines TRBV10-1 with TRBJ2-2, with 7 positions matching TRBD1. The CDR3 covers 16 residues. V was pared by 8 bases and J by 5 bases, with 14 bases of the junction left unmatched. CDR1 and CDR2 from the germline V gene are WNHNN and SYGVQD (reference sequence).

Of note for this clone: The DNA is omitted, as the CDR3 cannot be located on it reliably, and the CDR3 follows TCRdb's listing. The chain has TRBV12-2 and TRBJ2-2; TRBD1 reflects the table's D call only, with no check against the DNA. TRBV12-2 is reported as a pseudogene. Including both end residues, the CDR3 is 18 amino acids long. The CDR3 loop reads CASRLYQCLGQGSGELFF.

The rearrangement joins TRBV7-2 to TRBJ2-3, with 13 bases identical to TRBD2. Trimming took 0 bases from V and 8 from J; bases not matched to a gene: 5. Germline V gene data show CDR1 as SGHTA and CDR2 as FQGNSA. CDR3 length: 16 amino acids. CDR3 loop: CASSLATSGGAPTQYF. The DNA of the CDR3 is TGTGCCAGCAGCTTAGCAACTAGCGGGGGGGCCCCTACGCAGTATTTT. Drawing the rest from reference TRBV7-2 and TRBJ2-3, the complete variable domain is GAGVSQSPSNKVTEKGKDVELRCDPISGHTALYWYRQSLGQGLEFLIYFQGNSAPDKSGLPSDRFSAERTGGSVSTLTIQRTQQEDSAVYLCASSLATSGGAPTQYFGPGTRLTVL.

The V and J genes are TRBV12-5 and TRBJ2-1; D unresolved. Germline V lookup: CDR1 LGHNT, CDR2 FRNRAP. The CDR3 runs 14 residues. V was shortened by 2 bases and J by 8 bases, with 13 bases between the two germline ends. The CDR3 protein is CASGLTLEVHEQFF. CDR3 DNA: TGTGCTAGTGGTTTGACTCTTGAGGTCCATGAGCAGTTCTTC.

The rearrangement uses TRBV6-1 and TRBJ1-5, with 8 nucleotides matching TRBD1. After removal of 3 bases from V and 4 bases from J, the junction contained 5 bases not matched to a gene. From germline, CDR1 is MNHNS and CDR2 SASEGT. This CDR3 has 15 residues. The CDR3 here is CASSDRDRFNQPQHF. CDR3 bases: TGTGCCAGCAGTGATCGGGACAGGTTTAATCAGCCCCAGCATTTT.

The CDR3 is CASSGDRVEQYF. The CDR3 bases are TGTGCCAGCAGCGGAGACAGGGTCGAGCAGTACTTC. This chain links TRBV9 with TRBJ2-7; TRBD1 aligns across 7 bases. CDR1 is SGDLS and CDR2 is YYNGEE in the germline V gene. This CDR3 is built from 12 residues. V dropped 3 bases and J dropped 6; count of bases not matched to a gene: 3.

This chain links TRBV7-2 with TRBJ2-1, with 10 bases lining up with TRBD2. The CDR3 contains 17 residues. J lost 7 bases, V lost 0 bases, and 9 bases had no gene match. From germline, CDR1 is SGHTA and CDR2 FQGNSA. CDR3 DNA sequence: TGTGCCAGCAGCTTAGCCCCAGCGGGAGGGAGACTAAATGAGCAGTTCTTC. It codes for CASSLAPAGGRLNEQFF.

The rearrangement links TRBV7-2 to TRBJ1-5; 7 bases align to TRBD1. CDR1 and CDR2 from the germline V gene are SGHTA and FQGNSA. The V segment lost 4 bases and the J segment 7 bases; nucleotides outside the gene matches: 4. The CDR3 is 13 residues long. CDR3 sequence reads: CASSSRQGQPQHF. DNA for the CDR3: TGTGCCAGCAGCTCGAGACAGGGACAGCCCCAGCATTTT.

This clone was seen only a few times. The CDR3 loop is CASSRGTGTEAFF. For the CDR3, the DNA is TGCGCCAGCAGTAGAGGGACAGGCACTGAAGCTTTCTTT. The V gene is TRBV10-1, the J gene TRBJ1-1; 8 bases map to TRBD1. CDR1 is WNHNN and CDR2 is SYGVQD in the germline V gene (reference sequence). The ends lost 5 bases at V and 4 bases at J; junction bases unmatched: 3. This CDR3 comprises 13 residues.

This clone has just a few counts. This chain joins TRBV30 and TRBJ1-1, with D perhaps TRBD1 (6 bases). Trimming removed 3 bases from V and 1 base from J, with 6 bases in between. The CDR3 consists of 12 residues. Looked up from germline, CDR1 is GTSNPN and CDR2 is SVGIG (reference sequence). Here the CDR3 reads CAWRDRNTEAFF. CDR3 DNA sequence: TGTGCCTGGAGGGACAGGAACACTGAAGCTTTCTTT. Full variable domain (rest looked up from reference TRBV30 and TRBJ1-1): SQTIHQWPATLVQPVGSPLSLECTVEGTSNPNLYWYRQAAGRGLQLLFYSVGIGQISSEVPQNLSASRPQDRQFILSSKKLLLSDSGFYLCAWRDRNTEAFFGQGTRLTVV.

J is TRBJ1-4 and V is TRBV29-1; D is uncertain. V was clipped by 1 base and J by 7 bases, with 4 bases between them. The V gene's germline CDR1 is SQVTM and CDR2 ANQGSEA. This CDR3 is built from 11 residues. The CDR3 region has the DNA TGCAGCGTTGAAGTCGGTGAAAAACTGTTTTTT. Translation gives CSVEVGEKLFF.

The chain recombines TRBV6-6 with TRBJ1-2; D is uncertain. CDR3 length: 14 residues. Trimming left V 5 bases short and J 2 bases short, with 12 bases between. CDR1 is MNHNY and CDR2 is SVGAGI in the germline V gene (reference sequence). In DNA form, the CDR3 reads TGTGCCAGCAGTAATTGGCTGAAAAACTATGGCTACACCTTC. This encodes CASSNWLKNYGYTF.

The V gene is TRBV14, the J gene TRBJ1-6; perhaps TRBD1 as D (5 bases). Trimming removed 0 bases at V and 10 bases at J, with 16 bases between. The length of the CDR3 is 16 residues. CDR1 and CDR2 (germline): SGHDN, FVKESK. This CDR3 reads CASSQDSPGRVSPLHF. As DNA, the CDR3 is TGTGCCAGCAGCCAAGACTCCCCAGGGCGAGTCTCACCCCTCCACTTT.

The chain carries TRBV5-1 and TRBJ1-1, with D unresolved. Trimming took off 4 bases at V and 4 bases at J, with 5 bases between the two ends. CDR3 length: 11 residues. Germline V gene lookup returns CDR1 SGHRS and CDR2 YFSETQ. CDR3 in DNA: TGCGCCAGCAGCGCTTCCACTGAAGCTTTCTTT. This codes for CASSASTEAFF.

The chain combines TRBV5-1 with TRBJ2-1, with D unclear. The CDR3 runs to 13 residues. Per germline, CDR1 SGHRS and CDR2 YFSETQ. V dropped 1 base and J dropped 9 bases, with 11 bases sitting between them. CDR3 sequence: CASSLSSLSEQFF. The CDR3, as DNA: TGCGCCAGCAGCTTGTCCAGCCTGAGTGAGCAGTTCTTC.

The chain has TRBV10-1 and TRBJ1-1; maybe TRBD1 (6 bases). Germline lookup yields CDR1 WNHNN and CDR2 SYGVQD (reference sequence). V was trimmed by 6 bases and J by 1 base, leaving 9 bases between them. The CDR3 has 13 amino acids. The CDR3 DNA follows: TGCGCCAGCAGGAAGGGACAGAACACTGAAGCTTTCTTT. Amino acids: CASRKGQNTEAFF.

V gene TRBV2 combines with J gene TRBJ2-4; D is undetermined. The germline V and J ends were trimmed by 8 bases and 1 base, with 6 bases remaining between them. Germline lookup yields CDR1 SNHLY and CDR2 FYNNEI. This CDR3 region has 12 residues. Here the CDR3 DNA reads TGTGCCAGCCTCGGGGCCAAAAACATTCAGTACTTC. Amino acids: CASLGAKNIQYF.

The chain is built from TRBV6-4 and TRBJ2-2; 7 positions match TRBD1. This CDR3 spans 15 amino acids. The germline V gene encodes CDR1 MRHNA and CDR2 SNTAGT. Trimming at V came to 6 bases and at J to 1 base, leaving 5 bases not matched to a gene. The DNA for the CDR3 is TGTGCCAGCAGGGCAAGGACAGGGAACACCGGGGAGCTGTTTTTT. It specifies CASRARTGNTGELFF.

The V and J genes are TRBV7-2 and TRBJ2-2; 10 bases align to TRBD1. The CDR3 is 16 residues long. Germline V lookup: CDR1 SGHTA, CDR2 FQGNSA. V shed 6 bases and J 4 bases; nucleotides not matched to a gene: 8. The CDR3 reads CASRKRQGASTGELFF. CDR3 in DNA: TGTGCCAGCAGGAAAAGACAGGGGGCCAGCACCGGGGAGCTGTTTTTT.